This T cell receptor (beta chain) stems from a study of control samples from healthy donors and cancer patients. Profiling relied on immunoSEQ multiplex PCR, and the TCRdb table lists in-frame clones only, not all of them. Of 100,000 to 150,000 clones detected, 87% appear once; the ten largest clones hold 9% to 13%. The sequence was collected from a man between 25 and 39 years old in good health. The sample consisted of blood.

The CDR3 sequence: CASIPGTISGNTIYF. The CDR3 region has the DNA TGTGCCAGTATACCAGGAACAATCTCTGGAAACACCATATATTTT. This chain uses TRBV19 with TRBJ1-3; no clear D gene. CDR3 size: 15 residues. With 7 bases removed from V and 0 bases from J, the gap between germline ends came to 13 bases. Germline CDR1 reads LNHDA; CDR2 reads SQIVND (reference sequence).